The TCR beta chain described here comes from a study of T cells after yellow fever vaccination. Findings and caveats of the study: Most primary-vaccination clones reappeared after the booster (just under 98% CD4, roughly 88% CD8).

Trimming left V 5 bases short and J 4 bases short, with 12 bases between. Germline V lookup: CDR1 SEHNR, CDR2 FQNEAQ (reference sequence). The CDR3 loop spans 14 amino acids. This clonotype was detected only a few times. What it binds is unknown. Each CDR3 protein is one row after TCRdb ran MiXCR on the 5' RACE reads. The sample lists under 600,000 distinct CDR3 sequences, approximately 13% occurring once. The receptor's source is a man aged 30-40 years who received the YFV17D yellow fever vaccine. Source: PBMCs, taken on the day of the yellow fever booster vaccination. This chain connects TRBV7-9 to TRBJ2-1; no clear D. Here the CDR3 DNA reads TGTGCCAGCAGCCATTCTGCAGTTTACAATGAGCAGTTCTTC. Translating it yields CASSHSAVYNEQFF.